The text below deals with one TCR beta chain. Its antigen is unknown. The PCR had 60 Vbeta and 13 Jbeta primers. Libraries were prepared by immunoSEQ multiplex PCR; TCRdb keeps only in-frame clonotypes and omits some of them. The sample data list roughly 200,000 clones. This specimen belongs to a study of cytomegalovirus exposure and HLA in healthy donors. General study findings and limits: About 90% or about 30% of the time was how often most TCR beta V segments were productive, according to an earlier analysis. In presence/absence analyses, roughly uniform sequencing depth across donors was assumed.

V gave up 2 bases and J gave up 4 bases; unmatched junction bases: 0. This CDR3 is 13 amino acids long. The germline CDR1 and CDR2 sequences are WNHNN and SYGVQD (reference sequence). The clonotype comes from a girl under 10 years old in good health and CMV-seropositive. Sequencing used PBMCs. The V gene is TRBV10-1, the J gene TRBJ2-7, with 9 bases identical to TRBD1. The CDR3 DNA is TGCGCCAGCAGTGAGGGACAGGGGTACGAGCAGTACTTC. Encoded protein: CASSEGQGYEQYF.